This paragraph covers one T cell receptor (beta chain) sequence. Arm-PCR of CDR3 regions and iRepertoire HTBI primers were the basis on which TCR beta libraries were built. TCRdb reprocessed the multiplex PCR reads via MiXCR and lists one record per CDR3 protein. The top ten hold 20% to 25% of the sample, which has over 300,000 distinct CDR3 sequences, about 16% seen once. The entry originates in a study of regulatory T cells in long-lasting Graves disease. Noted time point: newly diagnosed GD, antithyroid drugs for less than 3 months. The TCR library was made from RNA extracted from PBMCs. The CDR3 runs 12 residues. The V end was cut by 6 bases, the J end by 7 bases, with 15 bases between. CDR1 and CDR2 from the germline V gene are DFQATT and SNEGSKA (reference sequence).

The receptor was isolated from a female donor with Graves disease. Sample: peripheral blood mononuclear cells (PBMCs), taken at new diagnosis, from a patient treated with antithyroid drugs. The J gene is TRBJ1-2, the V gene TRBV20-1; D unclear. CDR3 in amino acids: CSARRIWGGYTF. CDR3 in DNA: TGCAGTGCCCGAAGGATCTGGGGTGGCTACACCTTC.